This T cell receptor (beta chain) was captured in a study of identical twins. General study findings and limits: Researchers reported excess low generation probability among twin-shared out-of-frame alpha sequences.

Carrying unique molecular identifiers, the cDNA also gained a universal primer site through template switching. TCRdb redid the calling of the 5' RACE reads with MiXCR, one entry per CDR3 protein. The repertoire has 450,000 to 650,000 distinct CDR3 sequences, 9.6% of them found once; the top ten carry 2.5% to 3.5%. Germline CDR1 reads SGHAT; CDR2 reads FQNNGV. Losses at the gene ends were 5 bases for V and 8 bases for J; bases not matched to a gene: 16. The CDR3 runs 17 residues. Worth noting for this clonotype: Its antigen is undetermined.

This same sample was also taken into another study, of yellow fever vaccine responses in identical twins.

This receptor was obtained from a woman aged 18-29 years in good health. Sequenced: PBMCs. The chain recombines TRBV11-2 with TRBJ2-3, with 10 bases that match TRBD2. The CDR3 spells CASSPTRLAGSEGTQYF. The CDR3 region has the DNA TGTGCCAGCAGCCCGACGAGACTAGCGGGCTCCGAGGGTACGCAGTATTTT.